A single sample is the source of the 30 T cell receptor beta chains below, sequenced in a study of T-cell reconstitution after alpha-beta-depleted transplantation in children (dated by TCRdb to between 2015 and 2016). Library preparation was by PCR. Sequencing took place on an Illumina HiSeq 2500. TCR libraries were prepared with molecular barcoding, using unique molecular identifiers to normalize TCRbeta repertoire quantification. TCRdb ran its own pipeline on the public reads, namely fastp trimming at Q25 and MiXCR clone calling, and kept in-frame beta chains. All rows with the same CDR3 protein become a single entry with the most common DNA and genes. Within this sample are roughly 590,000 distinct CDR3 sequences, with roughly 15% of them counted one time only. 0.9% to 1.2% of the sample belongs to the ten largest clones. The source material was PBMCs from the stem cell graft donor, sampled from the stem cell graft. These TCRs come from a human donor who donated a stem cell graft to a child with acute myeloid leukemia.

This clonotype was observed a few times. This sequence joins TRBV12-3 or TRBV12-4 and TRBJ1-5; D remains unclear. The CDR3 has 15 residues. The ends were cut back, 6 bases at V and 8 bases at J, with 20 bases in the middle. In DNA, the CDR3 is TGTGCCAGCAGCCTAGAGGTGGGAGGGAAGGAGCCCCAGCATTTT. The encoded protein is CASSLEVGGKEPQHF.

A few counts support this clonotype. This chain joins TRBV7-9 and TRBJ2-5; 7 bases match TRBD1. This CDR3 has 17 residues. The V and J ends lost 4 bases and 1 base, in that order; junction bases with no gene match: 12. Germline values: CDR1 SEHNR, CDR2 FQNEAQ (reference sequence). The CDR3 DNA reads TGTGCCAGCAGCTCTAATAGACAGGGAGAAAGCCAAGAGACCCAGTACTTC. Protein: CASSSNRQGESQETQYF. Complete variable domain (other parts from reference TRBV7-9 and TRBJ2-5): DTGVSQNPRHKITKRGQNVTFRCDPISEHNRLYWYRQTLGQGPEFLTYFQNEAQLEKSRLLSDRFSAERPKGSFSTLEIQRTEQGDSAMYLCASSSNRQGESQETQYFGPGTRLLVL.

The gene calls are TRBV28 and TRBJ2-3; 7 bases align to TRBD1. V lost 7 bases and J lost 2; bases outside the gene matches: 6. Germline lookup yields CDR1 MDHEN and CDR2 SYDVKM. The CDR3 consists of 14 residues. The CDR3 DNA reads TGTGCCAGCACCCGGGACAGAACCACAGATACGCAGTATTTT. Protein: CASTRDRTTDTQYF.

This clonotype was seen more than once but under ten times. The V gene is TRBV20-1, the J gene TRBJ2-7, with no clear D. From germline, CDR1 is DFQATT and CDR2 SNEGSKA (reference sequence). The CDR3 is made up of 16 amino acids. V shed 2 bases and J shed 2 bases, with 19 bases lying between them. The DNA of the CDR3 is TGCAGTGCTAGACAGGTGCTGGGTCCGAGCACCTACGAGCAGTACTTC. It translates to CSARQVLGPSTYEQYF.

Only a few counts were recorded for this clonotype. This chain connects TRBV15 to TRBJ1-2; 9 bases are a match to TRBD1. Germline V gene data show CDR1 as LNHNV and CDR2 as YYDKDF (reference sequence). CDR3 length: 17 residues. The V segment lost 0 bases and the J segment 2 bases; nucleotides outside the gene matches: 7. In DNA form, the CDR3 reads TGTGCCACCAGCAGAGATTGGGGACAGGGCGACAACTATGGCTACACCTTC. Its translation is CATSRDWGQGDNYGYTF.

The genes are TRBV12-3 or TRBV12-4 and TRBJ2-5, with 7 bases aligning to TRBD2. The CDR3 extends over 12 amino acids. With 7 bases clipped from V and 5 bases from J, the junction kept 4 bases outside the gene matches. CDR3 nucleotide sequence: TGTGCCAGCACCCCCGGGGGGGAGACCCAGTACTTC. Its translation is CASTPGGETQYF.

This clonotype was seen at least ten times. The chain links TRBV7-9 to TRBJ1-5, with D maybe TRBD1 (5 bases). The CDR3 consists of 16 residues. Trimming removed 1 base from V and 0 bases from J, with 10 bases in between. CDR1 SEHNR and CDR2 FQNEAQ come from the germline V gene (reference sequence). The chain's CDR3 is CASSLGGGDSNQPQHF. CDR3 sequence (DNA): TGTGCCAGCAGCTTAGGAGGAGGGGATAGCAATCAGCCCCAGCATTTT.

This clonotype was counted many times. The chain uses TRBV20-1 and TRBJ2-7; 10 bases line up with TRBD1. The J segment lost 1 base and the V segment lost 5 bases, leaving 2 bases of the junction unmatched. The CDR3 loop spans 13 amino acids. The germline gives CDR1 DFQATT, CDR2 SNEGSKA (reference sequence). The CDR3, as DNA: TGCAGTGCTGGGACAGGGGAATCCTACGAGCAGTACTTC. Encoded protein: CSAGTGESYEQYF.

The rearrangement uses TRBV15 and TRBJ1-2; the D gene is possibly TRBD1 (6 bases). From germline, CDR1 is LNHNV and CDR2 YYDKDF (reference sequence). CDR3 length: 17 amino acids. Deletions cut 0 bases from V and 8 bases from J, with 22 bases between. DNA of the CDR3: TGTGCCACCAGCAGAGACGGATTGACCGGGACACGTAACGGCTACACCTTC. It specifies CATSRDGLTGTRNGYTF.

In its sample, this clonotype was seen a few times. This sequence joins TRBV27 and TRBJ2-7; either TRBD1 or TRBD2 may fit D (6 bases each). The V gene lost 3 bases and the J gene lost 2 bases, with 14 bases spanning the gap. Per germline, CDR1 MNHEY and CDR2 SMNVEV (reference sequence). The CDR3 is 15 residues long. CDR3 DNA sequence: TGTGCCAGCAGTTTGAGGGGGGCGATGACCTACGAGCAGTACTTC. Residues: CASSLRGAMTYEQYF.

This clonotype has more than one count but fewer than ten. The V gene is TRBV11-2, the J gene TRBJ1-1; D is possibly TRBD1 (6 bases). V was pared by 6 bases and J by 4 bases, with 18 bases between. The CDR3 spans 15 residues. CDR1 and CDR2 from the germline V gene are SGHAT and FQNNGV. The chain's CDR3 is CASRLKQGLGTEAFF. The CDR3 nucleotides are TGTGCCAGCAGGTTAAAACAGGGTTTGGGCACTGAAGCTTTCTTT.

On this clonotype: At one end, the junction sequence differs from germline, possibly due to a read error. V gene TRBV20-1 combines with J gene TRBJ2-1; 14 bases match TRBD2. There are 16 residues in the CDR3. Germline V CDR1 and CDR2: DFQATT, SNEGSKA (reference sequence). The CDR3 DNA follows: TGCTGTGCCGCTGGGACTAGCGGGGGACCCTACAATGAGCAGTTCTTC. Its translation is CCAAGTSGGPYNEQFF.

This clonotype was counted at least ten times. The chain combines TRBV20-1 with TRBJ1-1; D not resolved. The germline V and J ends were trimmed by 6 bases and 1 base, with 9 bases remaining between them. Germline V lookup: CDR1 DFQATT, CDR2 SNEGSKA (reference sequence). This CDR3 has 12 residues. CDR3: CSAIGGNTEAFF. The CDR3 nucleotides are TGCAGTGCCATAGGTGGGAACACTGAAGCTTTCTTT.

The J gene is TRBJ2-3, the V gene TRBV20-1, with a possible D match to TRBD2 (7 bases). Germline CDR1 reads DFQATT; CDR2 reads SNEGSKA (reference sequence). The CDR3 is made up of 16 amino acids. V was trimmed by 3 bases and J by 2 bases, leaving 18 bases between them. The CDR3, as DNA: TGCAGTGCTAGTGAAGGGAGGGGGGGGCACACAGATACGCAGTATTTT. Amino acids: CSASEGRGGHTDTQYF.

The V gene is TRBV20-1, the J gene TRBJ2-7; D may match TRBD1 or TRBD2 (5 bases each). The CDR3 is made up of 12 amino acids. The V end was cut by 5 bases, the J end by 3 bases, with 11 bases between. Germline values: CDR1 DFQATT, CDR2 SNEGSKA (reference sequence). CDR3 protein: CSARDPDYEQYF. CDR3 nucleotide sequence: TGCAGTGCTCGGGACCCCGACTACGAGCAGTACTTC.

In its sample, this clonotype was seen many times. The rearrangement uses TRBV20-1 and TRBJ2-1; the match to TRBD2 covers 7 bases. The germline gives CDR1 DFQATT, CDR2 SNEGSKA (reference sequence). Losses at the gene ends were 3 bases for V and 4 bases for J; bases not matched to a gene: 6. This CDR3 has 14 amino acids. The CDR3 DNA reads as TGCAGTGCTAGTTTCGCGGGGGAGTACAATGAGCAGTTCTTC. Its translation: CSASFAGEYNEQFF.

This chain links TRBV7-9 with TRBJ1-3; 7 nucleotides line up with TRBD1. The CDR3 length is 15 residues. Trimming took 4 bases from V and 2 from J; bases not matched to a gene: 5. The germline CDR1 and CDR2 sequences are SEHNR and FQNEAQ (reference sequence). The CDR3 nucleotides are TGTGCCAGCAGCTCGGGACAGCAACCTGGAAACACCATATATTTT. It codes for CASSSGQQPGNTIYF.

This clonotype has only a few counts. CDR3 region: CASSQGFGQGAYEQYF. CDR3 sequence (DNA): TGCGCCAGCAGCCAAGGGTTCGGCCAGGGGGCCTACGAGCAGTACTTC. The chain employs TRBV4-3 and TRBJ2-7; 7 bases map to TRBD1. The V and J ends lost 1 base and 2 bases, in that order; junction bases with no gene match: 8. Germline V CDR1 and CDR2: LGHNA, YSLEER. The CDR3 sequence is 16 residues long.

This clonotype was seen a few times. The chain carries TRBV20-1 and TRBJ1-6; TRBD1 might be the D (5 bases). The ends were cut back, 6 bases at V and 1 base at J, with 10 bases in the middle. The germline CDR1 and CDR2 sequences are DFQATT and SNEGSKA (reference sequence). The CDR3 has 14 residues. CDR3 bases: TGCAGTGCGGCCAGGGAGTCCTATAATTCACCCCTCCACTTT. Protein product: CSAARESYNSPLHF.

Of note for this clonotype: Given a much more abundant clone one base away, this may be a read error. The chain combines TRBV20-1 with TRBJ2-7; TRBD1 is a possible D gene (6 bases). CDR3 length: 13 amino acids. V was shortened by 6 bases and J by 0 bases, with 12 bases between the two germline ends. The germline V gene encodes CDR1 DFQATT and CDR2 SNEGSKA (reference sequence). CDR3 protein: CSATGKSSYEQYV. The CDR3 coding sequence is TGCAGTGCCACAGGGAAGAGCTCCTACGAGCAGTACGTC.

The rearrangement uses TRBV7-6 and TRBJ2-3, with TRBD1 matching over 9 bases. The CDR3 runs to 17 residues. V lost 5 bases and J lost 4; bases outside the gene matches: 13. Looked up from germline, CDR1 is SGHVS and CDR2 is FNYEAQ. The CDR3 nucleotides are TGTGCCAGCAGCCCGAATCCGGGACAGGGATCGTCAGATACGCAGTATTTT. This sequence encodes CASSPNPGQGSSDTQYF.

This clonotype has only a few counts. The chain links TRBV7-9 to TRBJ2-7; 9 bases are shared with TRBD1. J was trimmed by 5 bases and V by 2 bases; bases with no gene match: 7. Germline V gives CDR1 SEHNR, CDR2 FQNEAQ (reference sequence). The CDR3 extends over 15 amino acids. In DNA, the CDR3 is TGTGCCAGCAGCTTATTCGGGACAGGGAACAACGAGCAGTACTTC. Amino acid sequence: CASSLFGTGNNEQYF.

This clonotype was recorded many times. The CDR3 nucleotides read TGTGCCACCAGTGATTTCAGGAGGGAGACCCAGTACTTC. It codes for CATSDFRRETQYF. The chain is built from TRBV24-1 and TRBJ2-5, with D maybe TRBD2 (5 bases). V lost 1 base and J lost 5, with 7 bases in between. Germline V gives CDR1 KGHDR, CDR2 SFDVKD. This CDR3 is built from 13 residues.

The J gene is TRBJ1-1, the V gene TRBV24-1; D remains ambiguous. Trimming left V 6 bases short and J 7 bases short, with 8 bases between. Per the germline V gene, CDR1 is KGHDR and CDR2 is SFDVKD. The CDR3 runs to 11 residues. CDR3 protein: CATSRGSEAFF. In DNA, the CDR3 is TGTGCCACCAGTCGAGGCAGTGAAGCTTTCTTT.

The gene calls are TRBV12-3 or TRBV12-4 and TRBJ2-5, with 8 bases that match TRBD1. The CDR3 extends over 16 amino acids. V dropped 5 bases and J dropped 4; count of bases not matched to a gene: 12. CDR3 coding DNA: TGTGCCAGCAGTACCTCGACAGGGGCGTTCGGAGAGACCCAGTACTTC. Amino acids: CASSTSTGAFGETQYF.

Many counts were recorded for this clonotype. This rearrangement joins TRBV7-9 to TRBJ2-1; perhaps TRBD2 as D (5 bases). From germline, CDR1 is SEHNR and CDR2 FQNEAQ (reference sequence). The CDR3 length is 13 residues. Between the trimmed V and J ends, which lost 9 bases and 5 bases, there was a span of 14 bases. The CDR3 nucleotides are TGTGCCAGTGAGGGAATCCTTCACAATGAGCAGTTCTTC. Protein: CASEGILHNEQFF.

In its sample, this clonotype was seen a few times. V is TRBV7-2 and J is TRBJ1-5, with D perhaps TRBD1 (6 bases). There are 16 residues in the CDR3. The V gene lost 8 bases and the J gene lost 0 bases, with 17 bases spanning the gap. Germline values: CDR1 SGHTA, CDR2 FQGNSA. The CDR3 sequence is CASSSHGGPSNQPQHF. For the CDR3, the DNA is TGTGCCAGCTCCTCGCATGGGGGCCCTAGCAATCAGCCCCAGCATTTT.

The V and J genes are TRBV5-4 and TRBJ1-4, with 7 positions matching TRBD1. The CDR3 contains 19 residues. CDR1 is SGHNT, CDR2 YYREEE, per germline (reference sequence). Trimming removed 2 bases from V and 7 bases from J; junction bases left unmatched: 20. The CDR3 is CASSFRGVQGGSRGEKLFF. In DNA form, the CDR3 reads TGTGCCAGCAGCTTCAGGGGGGTTCAGGGGGGATCCCGCGGTGAAAAACTGTTTTTT.

The chain recombines TRBV7-2 with TRBJ2-4; D ambiguous. The CDR3 spans 16 residues. The V end lost 4 bases, the J end lost 7 bases, and 20 bases lay between the germline ends. Germline V gene lookup returns CDR1 SGHTA and CDR2 FQGNSA. Here the CDR3 reads CASSSNTWTQGNIQYF. In nucleotides, the CDR3 is TGTGCCAGCAGCTCAAACACTTGGACCCAAGGGAACATTCAGTACTTC.

This rearrangement joins TRBV20-1 to TRBJ1-5; TRBD1 agrees at 9 bases. J lost 0 bases, V lost 6 bases, and 3 bases had no gene match. This CDR3 comprises 14 residues. Per germline, CDR1 DFQATT and CDR2 SNEGSKA (reference sequence). This CDR3 reads CSAKDRGSNQPQHF. Written as DNA, the CDR3 is TGCAGTGCGAAGGACAGGGGTAGCAATCAGCCCCAGCATTTT.